A single sample gave rise to the 32 T cell receptor beta chains below, sequenced in a study of post-analysis software for immune sequencing data. Whole-study findings and limits: When patients were compared with controls, about five TRBV segments were more frequent, TRBV5-6, TRBV5-1 and TRBV20-1 among them.

No antigen has been identified for these receptors. Unique molecular identifiers featured in each of the TCR beta cDNA libraries. TCRdb re-called the PCR reads through MiXCR, storing one row per CDR3 protein. The sample has fewer than 900,000 distinct CDR3 sequences, about 43% seen once. The sample was blood. These receptors were taken from a girl under 18 with multiple sclerosis.

This clonotype occurred a few times. The chain carries TRBV6-6 and TRBJ2-3; 7 bases map to TRBD2. Germline assignment: CDR1 MNHNY and CDR2 SVGAGI (reference sequence). J was trimmed by 4 bases and V by 2 bases; bases with no gene match: 6. The CDR3 consists of 15 residues. The CDR3: CASSYVGGQPDTQYF. The CDR3 region has the DNA TGTGCCAGCAGTTACGTGGGAGGGCAACCAGATACGCAGTATTTT.

This clonotype was seen more than once but under ten times. The gene calls are TRBV12-3 or TRBV12-4 and TRBJ1-1; no definite D call. V gave up 3 bases and J gave up 8 bases, with 13 bases separating them. The CDR3 length is 13 residues. The CDR3 coding sequence is TGTGCCAGCAGTTTCCGTCCGACGCCAGAAGCTTTCTTT. This gives the protein CASSFRPTPEAFF.

This clonotype was seen a few times. This chain connects TRBV12-3 or TRBV12-4 to TRBJ2-1, with 9 nucleotides matching TRBD2. The CDR3 spans 15 residues. The J segment lost 3 bases and the V segment lost 6 bases, leaving 6 bases of the junction unmatched. In DNA, the CDR3 is TGTGCCAGCAGGTTTAGCGGGAGAGGCTACAATGAGCAGTTCTTC. Amino acids: CASRFSGRGYNEQFF.

Only a few counts were recorded for this clonotype. V is TRBV7-3 and J is TRBJ2-3; D uncertain. Germline CDR1 and CDR2: SGHTA and FQGTGA. There are 13 residues in the CDR3. V lost 2 bases and J 4 bases, leaving 7 bases between the germline ends. The CDR3 coding sequence is TGTGCCAGCAGCTTATGGAGTCCAGATACGCAGTATTTT. Translation gives CASSLWSPDTQYF.

This chain uses TRBV11-2 with TRBJ2-5; 14 bases align to TRBD2. Trimming removed 5 bases from V and 2 bases from J; junction bases left unmatched: 4. The V gene's germline CDR1 is SGHAT and CDR2 FQNNGV. The CDR3 sequence is 16 residues long. CDR3 coding DNA: TGTGCCAGCAGCATCGGACTAGCGGGGGGACAAGAGACCCAGTACTTC. Translating gives CASSIGLAGGQETQYF.

This chain joins TRBV9 and TRBJ2-1, with 7 bases lining up with TRBD1. Trimming removed 2 bases from V and 5 bases from J; junction bases left unmatched: 7. CDR1 SGDLS and CDR2 YYNGEE come from the germline V gene. CDR3 length: 15 residues. This CDR3 reads CASSVRQGFHNEQFF. The CDR3 DNA sequence: TGTGCCAGCAGCGTCCGACAGGGTTTCCACAATGAGCAGTTCTTC.

This chain connects TRBV28 to TRBJ1-2, with 8 bases lining up with TRBD1. Germline V gene data show CDR1 as MDHEN and CDR2 as SYDVKM. There are 14 residues in the CDR3. After removal of 3 bases from V and 3 bases from J, the junction contained 3 bases not matched to a gene. The CDR3 nucleotides are TGTGCCAGCAGTTTCGACAGGGGATACTATGGCTACACCTTC. As protein: CASSFDRGYYGYTF.

This clonotype was counted only a few times. The V and J genes are TRBV10-3 and TRBJ2-5; 8 nucleotides align to TRBD2. Losses at the gene ends were 0 bases for V and 5 bases for J; bases not matched to a gene: 5. Germline-derived CDR1 and CDR2 are ENHRY and SYGVKD. This CDR3 contains 15 residues. CDR3 region: CAISESGTSTETQYF. Here the CDR3 DNA reads TGTGCCATCAGTGAGTCGGGGACTAGTACGGAGACCCAGTACTTC.

The chain links TRBV7-6 to TRBJ2-1; possibly TRBD1 or TRBD2 for D (5 bases each). CDR3 size: 19 residues. Germline values: CDR1 SGHVS, CDR2 FNYEAQ. Trimming left V 5 bases short and J 4 bases short, with 27 bases between. Here the CDR3 reads CASSGPPGTQRISYNEQFF. The CDR3 DNA is TGTGCCAGCAGCGGCCCCCCAGGGACCCAGCGCATTTCGTACAATGAGCAGTTCTTC.

The chain uses TRBV2 and TRBJ2-4, with D unresolved. The J call may be incorrect, as the DNA end agrees better with TRBJ2-5. Germline loops: CDR1 SNHLY, CDR2 FYNNEI. There are 16 residues in the CDR3. The CDR3 nucleotides read TGTGCCAGCAGTGACGCGCTTCTCGGGCAGAGAAAGACCCAGTACTTC. Translation: CASSDALLGQRKTQYF.

This clonotype was detected only a few times. V and J are TRBV28 and TRBJ2-3; D is tentatively TRBD1 or TRBD2 (5 bases each). V was cut by 3 bases and J by 14 bases, with 15 bases left in between. The germline V gene has CDR1 MDHEN and CDR2 SYDVKM. The CDR3 totals 12 residues. The CDR3 is CASSLPGTDLYF. The CDR3 DNA reads as TGTGCCAGCAGTTTGCCCGGGACCGACTTGTATTTT.

This clonotype has a single count. V gene TRBV24-1 combines with J gene TRBJ2-5; 10 nucleotides line up with TRBD2. Germline CDR1 is KGHDR and CDR2 is SFDVKD. The J segment lost 4 bases and the V segment lost 1 base, leaving 5 bases of the junction unmatched. There are 16 residues in the CDR3. The CDR3 DNA follows: TGTGCCACCAGTGATTTCCTAGCGGGAGACAGAGAGACCCAGTACTTC. Its translation is CATSDFLAGDRETQYF.

This chain connects TRBV15 to TRBJ1-2; D remains unclear. This CDR3 is built from 12 residues. Trimming took 5 bases from V and 8 from J, leaving 12 bases between them. Germline CDR1 reads LNHNV; CDR2 reads YYDKDF (reference sequence). The CDR3 is CATSGLLWGYTF. CDR3 DNA sequence: TGTGCCACCAGCGGGCTGCTCTGGGGCTACACCTTC. Based on the CDR3 plus reference TRBV15 and TRBJ1-2, the full variable domain is DAMVIQNPRYQVTQFGKPVTLSCSQTLNHNVMYWYQQKSSQAPKLLFHYYDKDFNNEADTPDNFQSRRPNTSFCFLDIRSPGLGDTAMYLCATSGLLWGYTFGSGTRLTVV.

This clonotype came up once. V is TRBV20-1 and J is TRBJ2-7, with a tentative D call TRBD2 (5 bases). Trimming pared 0 bases from V and 2 bases from J, leaving 17 bases between. The CDR3 extends over 16 amino acids. Germline V gives CDR1 DFQATT, CDR2 SNEGSKA (reference sequence). The CDR3 sequence: CSARDLRGSSTYEQYF. In DNA form, the CDR3 reads TGCAGTGCTAGAGATCTCCGAGGGTCCTCAACCTACGAGCAGTACTTC.

This chain uses TRBV20-1 with TRBJ2-7; 11 bases are a match to TRBD1. Germline CDR1 and CDR2: DFQATT and SNEGSKA (reference sequence). The CDR3 sequence is 17 residues long. The ends lost 1 base at V and 5 bases at J; junction bases unmatched: 13. CDR3 sequence: CSARAPTDRGRKHEQYF. The DNA of the CDR3 is TGCAGTGCTAGAGCCCCCACGGACAGGGGGCGGAAGCACGAGCAGTACTTC.

The V and J genes are TRBV15 and TRBJ1-1; possible D gene TRBD1, 5 bases. CDR1 and CDR2 (germline): LNHNV, YYDKDF (reference sequence). V lost 8 bases and J 11 bases, leaving 21 bases between the germline ends. This CDR3 region has 13 residues. The CDR3 here is CATAQGVSFDAFF. CDR3 DNA: TGTGCCACCGCTCAGGGCGTTAGTTTCGATGCTTTCTTT.

The chain has TRBV20-1 and TRBJ1-5; D gene unclear. CDR1 DFQATT and CDR2 SNEGSKA come from the germline V gene (reference sequence). The CDR3 has 17 amino acids. V was shortened by 0 bases and J by 0 bases, with 15 bases between the two germline ends. CDR3 bases: TGCAGTGCTAGAGATTTTAGGGATCTCTATAGCAATCAGCCCCAGCATTTT. Translated: CSARDFRDLYSNQPQHF.

The J gene is TRBJ2-5, the V gene TRBV9, with D perhaps TRBD2 (6 bases). The V gene lost 2 bases and the J gene lost 0 bases, with 17 bases spanning the gap. Germline V gene data show CDR1 as SGDLS and CDR2 as YYNGEE. The CDR3 runs 17 residues. The CDR3 region is CASSVWGLKGHQETQYF. CDR3 DNA: TGTGCCAGCAGCGTTTGGGGACTCAAAGGCCACCAAGAGACCCAGTACTTC.

This clonotype was detected only a few times. The V call is TRBV29-1, the J call TRBJ2-7; D remains ambiguous. Germline CDR1 is SQVTM and CDR2 is ANQGSEA. The CDR3 spans 12 residues. With 6 bases removed from V and 0 bases from J, the gap between germline ends came to 9 bases. The CDR3 here is CSVGFNSYEQYF. As DNA, the CDR3 is TGCAGCGTCGGGTTTAACTCCTACGAGCAGTACTTC.

This clonotype was counted many times. This chain joins TRBV6-5 and TRBJ2-4, with D maybe TRBD1 (5 bases). The CDR3 totals 13 residues. Trimming removed 2 bases from V and 8 bases from J, with 10 bases in between. In germline, CDR1 is MNHEY, CDR2 SVGAGI. In DNA form, the CDR3 reads TGTGCCAGCAGTTACAGGGGCTCGGACATTCAGTACTTC. Protein sequence: CASSYRGSDIQYF.

The V call is TRBV24-1, the J call TRBJ2-5, with 8 bases fitting TRBD1. The CDR3 is 14 amino acids. Germline values: CDR1 KGHDR, CDR2 SFDVKD. Unmatched junction bases numbered 5, after V lost 4 bases and J lost 5 bases. CDR3 sequence (DNA): TGTGCCACCAGTGACCCGACAGGGGCCGAGACCCAGTACTTC. Protein: CATSDPTGAETQYF.

This clonotype was counted only a few times. The V call is TRBV7-9, the J call TRBJ2-6, with a possible D match to TRBD1 (6 bases). Germline V gives CDR1 SEHNR, CDR2 FQNEAQ (reference sequence). V lost 3 bases and J lost 4, with 10 bases in between. This CDR3 has 15 residues. CDR3 protein: CASSFTGIGANVLTF. CDR3 DNA sequence: TGTGCCAGCAGCTTCACAGGGATCGGGGCCAACGTCCTGACTTTC.

The chain employs TRBV5-6 and TRBJ1-1, with a possible D match to TRBD1 (6 bases). This CDR3 spans 13 amino acids. Germline V gene data show CDR1 as SGHDT and CDR2 as YYEEEE. Trimming removed 6 bases at V and 5 bases at J, with 14 bases between. CDR3 sequence (DNA): TGTGCCAGCAACAACCGGGGGGCGACTGAAGCTTTCTTT. Translation gives CASNNRGATEAFF. Using reference TRBV5-6 and TRBJ1-1 for the parts outside the CDR3, the full variable domain is DAGVTQSPTHLIKTRGQQVTLRCSPKSGHDTVSWYQQALGQGPQFIFQYYEEEERQRGNFPDRFSGHQFPNYSSELNVNALLLGDSALYLCASNNRGATEAFFGQGTRLTVV.

This clonotype has a handful of counts. The CDR3 sequence is CASSLGPSGLDEQFF. The CDR3 region has the DNA TGTGCCAGCAGTTTGGGGCCCTCAGGACTCGATGAGCAGTTCTTC. This rearrangement joins TRBV27 to TRBJ2-1, with D perhaps assigned TRBD1 or TRBD2 (5 bases each). The CDR3 spans 15 residues. Trimming pared 3 bases from V and 8 bases from J, leaving 17 bases between. The germline CDR1 and CDR2 sequences are MNHEY and SMNVEV (reference sequence).

V gene TRBV2 combines with J gene TRBJ2-1; weak D call: TRBD1 (5 bases). Trimming shortened V by 3 bases and J by 9 bases, and 15 bases separated the two germline ends. Germline-derived CDR1 and CDR2 are SNHLY and FYNNEI. The CDR3 has 14 amino acids. CDR3 sequence: CASSDRQGGGEQFF. For the CDR3, the DNA is TGTGCCAGCAGTGACCGCCAGGGTGGTGGTGAGCAGTTCTTC.

This chain joins TRBV24-1 and TRBJ2-1, with 10 bases lining up with TRBD2. This CDR3 spans 15 amino acids. In germline, CDR1 is KGHDR, CDR2 SFDVKD. V trimming: 3 bases; J trimming: 10 bases; junction bases outside the gene matches: 8. CDR3 amino acids: CATSDPSGSGYEQFF. CDR3 sequence (DNA): TGTGCCACCAGTGATCCTAGCGGGAGCGGCTACGAGCAGTTCTTC.

The CDR3 reads CASSPRRQTSYEQYF. The CDR3, as DNA: TGTGCCAGCAGCCCCCGGAGACAGACCTCCTACGAGCAGTACTTC. This chain connects TRBV7-2 to TRBJ2-7; TRBD1 is a possible D gene (5 bases). The CDR3 has 15 amino acids. V lost 5 bases to trimming and J lost 0 bases, with 14 bases between them. Looked up from germline, CDR1 is SGHTA and CDR2 is FQGNSA.

The rearrangement links TRBV28 to TRBJ2-1, with unresolved D. The germline V and J ends were trimmed by 7 bases and 0 bases, with 16 bases remaining between them. The CDR3 is 16 amino acids. The germline V gene has CDR1 MDHEN and CDR2 SYDVKM. The CDR3 loop reads CASTSSDGGSYNEQFF. In DNA form, the CDR3 reads TGTGCCAGCACATCTTCCGACGGCGGCTCCTACAATGAGCAGTTCTTC.

J is TRBJ1-4 and V is TRBV6-6; D is unclear. V dropped 0 bases and J dropped 3 bases, with 8 bases sitting between them. CDR1 and CDR2 from the germline V gene are MNHNY and SVGAGI (reference sequence). The CDR3 is 15 amino acids. This CDR3 reads CASSYSADSNEKLFF. CDR3 in DNA: TGTGCCAGCAGTTACTCGGCAGATTCTAATGAAAAACTGTTTTTT.

This clonotype appeared a few times. V is TRBV27 and J is TRBJ2-1; D is undetermined. The CDR3 spans 14 residues. V dropped 6 bases and J dropped 0 bases, with 9 bases sitting between them. From germline, CDR1 is MNHEY and CDR2 SMNVEV (reference sequence). This CDR3 reads CASRVTISYNEQFF. DNA for the CDR3: TGTGCCAGCAGGGTCACTATCTCCTACAATGAGCAGTTCTTC.

The J gene is TRBJ2-4, the V gene TRBV9, with D possibly TRBD2 on 6 matching bases. V was shortened by 2 bases and J by 13 bases, with 22 bases between the two germline ends. CDR3 length: 15 amino acids. The germline gives CDR1 SGDLS, CDR2 YYNGEE. The CDR3, as DNA: TGTGCCAGCAGCGTGGGGGGAGCCTCGGGTAACCAGCAGTACTTC. It specifies CASSVGGASGNQQYF.

The V and J genes are TRBV15 and TRBJ2-7, with D uncertain. The CDR3 loop spans 15 amino acids. Trimming shortened V by 5 bases and J by 3 bases, and 17 bases separated the two germline ends. From germline, CDR1 is LNHNV and CDR2 YYDKDF (reference sequence). CDR3 DNA: TGTGCCACCAGCGATCGCTCGAGGATTCGCTACGAGCAGTACTTC. Protein sequence: CATSDRSRIRYEQYF.